The 20 T cell receptor beta chains presented below share a single source sample, sequenced in a study of shared clonotypes between healthy human individuals. Data came from immunoSEQ multiplex PCR; TCRdb stores just in-frame clones and leaves some out. This sample has under 1,100,000 clones, with about 75% found just once. Material: memory CD4+ T cells sorted from blood. Subset noted: CD45RA-negative fraction. The receptor set was obtained from a man aged 18-30 years in good health.

This chain joins TRBV5-1 and TRBJ2-3, with 11 bases identical to TRBD2. The CDR3 spans 14 residues. The junction had 2 bases not matched to a gene; V was cut back by 6 bases and J by 2 bases. Germline V lookup: CDR1 SGHRS, CDR2 YFSETQ. CDR3 DNA: TGCGCCAGCATAGCGGGAGGGTCCACAGATACGCAGTATTTT. It yields the protein CASIAGGSTDTQYF.

A few counts support this clone. The rearrangement links TRBV18 to TRBJ2-5; no clear D gene. CDR3 size: 15 residues. V lost 0 bases to trimming and J lost 2 bases, with 10 bases between them. Germline CDR1 KGHSH, CDR2 LQKENI. DNA of the CDR3: TGTGCCAGCTCACCACCTACGGTAGCTCAAGAGACCCAGTACTTC. It codes for CASSPPTVAQETQYF.

This rearrangement joins TRBV4-3 to TRBJ2-7, with 9 bases aligning to TRBD1. Germline V lookup: CDR1 LGHNA, CDR2 YSLEER. V was pared by 0 bases and J by 2 bases, with 5 bases of the junction left unmatched. This CDR3 has 16 residues. The CDR3, as DNA: TGCGCCAGCAGCCAAGAGCCGGGACAGGGCACCTACGAGCAGTACTTC. Translating it yields CASSQEPGQGTYEQYF.

CDR3 bases: TGTGCCAGCAGCTTTACGGGACAAAGCACCGGGGAGCTGTTTTTT. It yields the protein CASSFTGQSTGELFF. V usage is TRBV7-8 and J usage is TRBJ2-2; a weak D match, TRBD1 (6 bases). The CDR3 covers 15 residues. Deletions cut 3 bases from V and 4 bases from J, with 12 bases between. CDR1 and CDR2 from the germline V gene are SGHVS and FQNEAQ.

Notes on this clone: The junction departs from the called germline gene at one end, perhaps through a read error. CDR3 region: CASSQGRGDSPPHEQCF. In nucleotides, the CDR3 is TGTGCCAGCAGCCAGGGTAGGGGGGACAGCCCACCCCACGAGCAGTGCTTC. J is TRBJ2-7 and V is TRBV28; D is possibly TRBD1 (7 bases). Germline CDR1 MDHEN, CDR2 SYDVKM. The CDR3 is 17 amino acids.

The rearrangement uses TRBV11-2 and TRBJ1-6; D not certain. Germline values: CDR1 SGHAT, CDR2 FQNNGV. This CDR3 has 14 residues. V lost 2 bases and J 5 bases, leaving 7 bases between the germline ends. The DNA of the CDR3 is TGTGCCAGCAGCTTAATCGCCCATAATTCACCCCTCCACTTT. Its translation is CASSLIAHNSPLHF.

The V gene is TRBV27, the J gene TRBJ1-5, with 8 bases fitting TRBD1. CDR1 is MNHEY and CDR2 is SMNVEV in the germline V gene (reference sequence). The CDR3 has 15 residues. Germline trimming cut 6 bases from V and 2 bases from J; bases unmatched to any gene: 6. The CDR3: CASRKTGEGNQPQHF. The CDR3 DNA is TGTGCCAGCAGGAAGACAGGGGAGGGCAATCAGCCCCAGCATTTT.

This clone has a handful of counts. This chain uses TRBV6-6 with TRBJ1-5; TRBD1 aligns across 10 bases. Unmatched junction bases numbered 3, after V lost 3 bases and J lost 4 bases. This CDR3 comprises 15 residues. Germline loops: CDR1 MNHNY, CDR2 SVGAGI (reference sequence). Here the CDR3 reads CASSYDRGRNQPQHF. The CDR3 nucleotides read TGTGCCAGCAGTTATGACAGGGGGCGGAATCAGCCCCAGCATTTT.

The genes are TRBV5-4 and TRBJ2-5; TRBD2 agrees at 9 bases. The CDR3 is made up of 17 amino acids. Trimming at V came to 4 bases and at J to 1 base, leaving 11 bases not matched to a gene. Germline CDR1 is SGHNT and CDR2 is YYREEE (reference sequence). The CDR3 spells CASSPGGSGGTQETQYF. The CDR3 coding sequence is TGTGCCAGCAGCCCTGGGGGGAGCGGGGGGACCCAAGAGACCCAGTACTTC. The variable domain in full, with the rest retrieved from reference TRBV5-4 and TRBJ2-5, is ETGVTQSPTHLIKTRGQQVTLRCSSQSGHNTVSWYQQALGQGPQFIFQYYREEENGRGNFPPRFSGLQFPNYSSELNVNALELDDSALYLCASSPGGSGGTQETQYFGPGTRLLVL.

The genes are TRBV2 and TRBJ2-7; weak D call: TRBD2 (7 bases). Trimming took 4 bases from V and 5 from J, leaving 18 bases between them. From germline, CDR1 is SNHLY and CDR2 FYNNEI. The CDR3 loop spans 15 amino acids. CDR3 loop: CASSAILGGAHEQYF. CDR3 in DNA: TGTGCCAGCAGTGCCATCTTGGGGGGGGCTCACGAGCAGTACTTC.

J is TRBJ2-7 and V is TRBV6-5, with a tentative D call TRBD2 (6 bases). The CDR3 is 13 amino acids. V shed 6 bases and J shed 10 bases, with 19 bases lying between them. In germline, CDR1 is MNHEY, CDR2 SVGAGI. In DNA, the CDR3 is TGTGCCAGCAGGGAAATGAGGAGGGCCAATCAGTACTTC. It encodes CASREMRRANQYF.

CDR3 nucleotide sequence: TGTGCCAGCAGTGAGGGACTGAACAATCAGCCCCAGCATTTT. This encodes CASSEGLNNQPQHF. This chain uses TRBV6-4 with TRBJ1-5, with D maybe TRBD1 (5 bases). V shed 3 bases and J shed 3 bases, with 9 bases lying between them. The length of the CDR3 is 14 residues. From germline, CDR1 is MRHNA and CDR2 SNTAGT.

This clone was detected only a few times. The rearrangement links TRBV30 to TRBJ2-7; D call uncertain. V lost 1 base, J lost 6 bases, and 16 bases lay in between. From germline, CDR1 is GTSNPN and CDR2 SVGIG (reference sequence). The CDR3 runs to 14 residues. CDR3 in DNA: TGTGCCTGGAGTGGAAGTCAGTTCGGCGGCGAGCAGTACTTC. It specifies CAWSGSQFGGEQYF.

The V call is TRBV4-1, the J call TRBJ2-1; 13 nucleotides line up with TRBD2. The CDR3 runs to 17 residues. The germline V gene encodes CDR1 MGHRA and CDR2 YSYEKL. Trimming at V came to 2 bases and at J to 4 bases, leaving 5 bases not matched to a gene. The CDR3 region is CASSQTGTSGIYNEQFF. CDR3 in DNA: TGCGCCAGCAGCCAAACCGGGACTAGCGGGATTTACAATGAGCAGTTCTTC.

V is TRBV2 and J is TRBJ2-2; maybe TRBD2 (5 bases). Trimming pared 2 bases from V and 11 bases from J, leaving 12 bases between. CDR3 length: 13 amino acids. Germline V gene sequence: CDR1 SNHLY, CDR2 FYNNEI. CDR3 nucleotides: TGTGCCAGCAGTGAAAGGTTAGGGAGTGAGCTGTTTTTT. Protein sequence: CASSERLGSELFF.

A single count supports this clone. The CDR3 sequence: CASSPRGGISNTGELFF. The CDR3 DNA reads as TGTGCCAGCAGCCCACGGGGAGGGATTTCAAACACCGGGGAGCTGTTTTTT. The genes are TRBV7-6 and TRBJ2-2; 7 bases fit TRBD2. Germline V gene data show CDR1 as SGHVS and CDR2 as FNYEAQ. V lost 5 bases, J lost 2 bases, and 11 bases stayed unmatched. The CDR3 loop spans 17 amino acids. The whole variable domain, remainder taken from reference TRBV7-6 and TRBJ2-2, is GAGVSQSPRYKVTKRGQDVALRCDPISGHVSLYWYRQALGQGPEFLTYFNYEAQQDKSGLPNDRFSAERPEGSISTLTIQRTEQRDSAMYRCASSPRGGISNTGELFFGEGSRLTVL.

This chain joins TRBV6-5 and TRBJ2-1, with 10 bases fitting TRBD2. Trimming removed 8 bases from V and 11 bases from J; junction bases left unmatched: 9. The CDR3 length is 13 residues. CDR1 and CDR2 from the germline V gene are MNHEY and SVGAGI. The CDR3 nucleotides read TGTGCCAGCGAAAGGCTAGCGGGGGAAAAGCAGTTCTTC. Translation: CASERLAGEKQFF.

The chain uses TRBV7-3 and TRBJ2-1; tentatively, D is TRBD1 (6 bases). Germline values: CDR1 SGHTA, CDR2 FQGTGA. V lost 2 bases and J lost 9, with 20 bases in between. This CDR3 is 16 amino acids long. For the CDR3, the DNA is TGTGCCAGCAGCTTAGGAGTAGGGACAATTTCGGGTGAGCAGTTCTTC. Translation gives CASSLGVGTISGEQFF.

This chain links TRBV28 with TRBJ2-1; D unclear. The CDR3 consists of 15 residues. V was trimmed by 5 bases and J by 3 bases, leaving 14 bases between them. Germline lookup yields CDR1 MDHEN and CDR2 SYDVKM. The CDR3 reads CASSPLALNYNEQFF. The CDR3, as DNA: TGTGCCAGCAGTCCCCTGGCCTTAAACTACAATGAGCAGTTCTTC.

About this clone: At one end the junction does not follow the germline gene, possibly because of a read error. This chain uses TRBV7-7 with TRBJ2-5, with 10 bases identical to TRBD1. The germline gives CDR1 SSHAT, CDR2 FNYEAQ (reference sequence). The CDR3 loop spans 15 amino acids. This CDR3 is CASSTRTGGRETQYF. The CDR3 DNA is TGTGCTAGCAGCACCCGGACAGGGGGGCGAGAGACCCAGTACTTC.